This paragraph reports one T cell receptor beta chain. Its cognate antigen is unknown. Genomic DNA of each subset was evenly split across several immunoSEQ plates. Input per replicate PCR of unsorted PBMC was around 0.3 ug DNA, corresponding to roughly 30,000 T cell genomes. This table comes from immunoSEQ multiplex PCR, and its TCRdb copy is limited to in-frame clones, with some not included. In the table there are approximately 460,000 clones, roughly four fifths of which are singletons. There were no recent acute infections or vaccinations among the donors, who were healthy HIV-negative adults. These data belong to a study of shared clonotypes between healthy human individuals. Overall study results and limits: Blood was the sole source, and tissue repertoires probably differ.

V lost 3 bases to trimming and J lost 7 bases; unmatched junction nucleotides: 10. The CDR3 consists of 17 residues. Germline lookup yields CDR1 MDHEN and CDR2 SYDVKM. The source material was PBMCs. The rearrangement uses TRBV28 and TRBJ2-2, with 11 bases that match TRBD2. The source is a woman aged 40 to 49 in good health. Some clones in this sample may be carry-over from other donors' samples. The CDR3 DNA sequence: TGTGCCAGCAGTTTTGACCCGACTAGCGGGAATGACGGGGAGCTGTTTTTT. The encoded protein is CASSFDPTSGNDGELFF.